This TCR beta chain was identified during a study of T cell repertoires in cytomegalovirus infection. Background on the study: The authors relied on CMV epitopes, both recently identified HLA-C-restricted and well-studied HLA-B-restricted. Public TCR beta signatures provided an indication of both CMV infection and a matching HLA type.

TCRdb reanalysed the reads using MiXCR and keeps one entry per CDR3 protein. This sample has about 830,000 distinct CDR3 sequences, with about 30% found just once. Of note for this clonotype: The antigen is not known.

Study results and caveats: HLA-C-restricted CMV-specific TCR beta clonotypes prevailed in the ex vivo response.

V was clipped by 5 bases and J by 4 bases; unmatched bases: 7. This CDR3 spans 14 amino acids. From germline, CDR1 is SGHNT and CDR2 YYREEE (reference sequence). Source: cultured CD8+ T cells from PBMCs, taken from culture after CMV antigen stimulation. This chain links TRBV5-4 with TRBJ1-1, with 8 bases aligning to TRBD1. This TCR was sampled from a human donor in good health (CMV status not recorded). Some clones in this sample may be carry-over from other donors' samples. The CDR3 coding sequence is TGTGCCAGCAGTTCAGGGGGCGGGCTCACTGAAGCTTTCTTT. It codes for CASSSGGGLTEAFF.